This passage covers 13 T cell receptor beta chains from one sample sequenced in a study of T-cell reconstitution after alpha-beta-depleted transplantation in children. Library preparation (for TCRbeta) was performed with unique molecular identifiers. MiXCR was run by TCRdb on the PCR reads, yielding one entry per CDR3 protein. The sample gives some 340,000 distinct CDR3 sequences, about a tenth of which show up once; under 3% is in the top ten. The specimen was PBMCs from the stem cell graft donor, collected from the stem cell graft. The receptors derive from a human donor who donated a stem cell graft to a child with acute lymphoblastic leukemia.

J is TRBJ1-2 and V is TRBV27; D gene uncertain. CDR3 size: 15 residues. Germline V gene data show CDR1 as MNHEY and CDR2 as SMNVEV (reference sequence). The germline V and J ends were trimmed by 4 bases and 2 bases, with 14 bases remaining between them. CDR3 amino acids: CASSSNTRANYGYTF. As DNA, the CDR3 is TGTGCCAGCAGTTCCAATACTCGCGCCAACTATGGCTACACCTTC.

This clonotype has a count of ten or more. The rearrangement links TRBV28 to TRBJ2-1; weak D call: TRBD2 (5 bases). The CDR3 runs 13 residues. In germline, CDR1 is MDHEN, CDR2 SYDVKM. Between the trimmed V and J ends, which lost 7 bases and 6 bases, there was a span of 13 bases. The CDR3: CASITGGFNEQFF. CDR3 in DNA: TGTGCCAGCATCACGGGCGGGTTCAATGAGCAGTTCTTC.

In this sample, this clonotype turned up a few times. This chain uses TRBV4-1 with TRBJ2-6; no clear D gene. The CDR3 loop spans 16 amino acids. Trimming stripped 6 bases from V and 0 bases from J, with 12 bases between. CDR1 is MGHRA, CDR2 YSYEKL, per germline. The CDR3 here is CASRPNRASGANVLTF. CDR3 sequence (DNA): TGCGCCAGCAGGCCCAACCGGGCCTCTGGGGCCAACGTCCTGACTTTC.

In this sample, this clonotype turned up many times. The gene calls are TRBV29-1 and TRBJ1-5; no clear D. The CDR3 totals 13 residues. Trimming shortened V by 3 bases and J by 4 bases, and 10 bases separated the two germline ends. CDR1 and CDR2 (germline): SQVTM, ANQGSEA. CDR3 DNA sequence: TGCAGCGTTGAGGATCTGGGGAATCAGCCCCAGCATTTT. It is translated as CSVEDLGNQPQHF.

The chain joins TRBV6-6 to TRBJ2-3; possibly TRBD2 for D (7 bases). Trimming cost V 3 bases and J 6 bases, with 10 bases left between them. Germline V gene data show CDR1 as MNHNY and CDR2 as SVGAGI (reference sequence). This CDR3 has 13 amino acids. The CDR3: CASSYRGGDTQYF. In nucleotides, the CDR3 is TGTGCCAGCAGTTATCGCGGGGGCGATACGCAGTATTTT.

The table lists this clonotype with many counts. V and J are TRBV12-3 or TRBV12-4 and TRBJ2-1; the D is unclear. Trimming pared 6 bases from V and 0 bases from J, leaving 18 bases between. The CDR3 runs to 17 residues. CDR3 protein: CASRSDVGLSSYNEQFF. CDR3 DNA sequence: TGTGCCAGCAGGTCAGACGTCGGGCTATCCTCCTACAATGAGCAGTTCTTC.

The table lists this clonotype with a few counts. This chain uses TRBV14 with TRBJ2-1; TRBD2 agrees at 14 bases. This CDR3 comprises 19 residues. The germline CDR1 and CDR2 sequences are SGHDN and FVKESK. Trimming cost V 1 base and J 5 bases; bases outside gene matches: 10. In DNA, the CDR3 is TGTGCCAGCAGCCAAGGCTTTCGACTAGCGGGAGGGCCAGACAATGAGCAGTTCTTC. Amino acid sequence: CASSQGFRLAGGPDNEQFF.

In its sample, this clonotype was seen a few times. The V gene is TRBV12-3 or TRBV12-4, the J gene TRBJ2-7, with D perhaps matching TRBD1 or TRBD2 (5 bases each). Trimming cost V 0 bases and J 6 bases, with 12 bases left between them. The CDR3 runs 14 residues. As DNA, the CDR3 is TGTGCCAGCAGTTTAGCCGGTGTAGGGACCGAGCAGTACTTC. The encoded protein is CASSLAGVGTEQYF.

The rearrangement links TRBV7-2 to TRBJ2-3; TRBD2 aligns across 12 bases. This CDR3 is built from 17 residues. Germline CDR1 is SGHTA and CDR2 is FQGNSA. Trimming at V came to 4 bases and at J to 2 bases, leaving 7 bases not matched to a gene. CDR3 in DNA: TGTGCCAGCAGCTACGCTAGCGGGAGGGCCGTCACAGATACGCAGTATTTT. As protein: CASSYASGRAVTDTQYF. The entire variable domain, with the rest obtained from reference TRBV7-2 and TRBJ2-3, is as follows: GAGVSQSPSNKVTEKGKDVELRCDPISGHTALYWYRQSLGQGLEFLIYFQGNSAPDKSGLPSDRFSAERTGGSVSTLTIQRTQQEDSAVYLCASSYASGRAVTDTQYFGPGTRLTVL.

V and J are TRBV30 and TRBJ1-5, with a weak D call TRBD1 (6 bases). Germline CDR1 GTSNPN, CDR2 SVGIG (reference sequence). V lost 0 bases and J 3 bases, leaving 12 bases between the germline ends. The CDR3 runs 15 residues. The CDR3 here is CAWSVEGGSNQPQHF. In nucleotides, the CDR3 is TGTGCCTGGAGTGTTGAAGGGGGGTCCAATCAGCCCCAGCATTTT.

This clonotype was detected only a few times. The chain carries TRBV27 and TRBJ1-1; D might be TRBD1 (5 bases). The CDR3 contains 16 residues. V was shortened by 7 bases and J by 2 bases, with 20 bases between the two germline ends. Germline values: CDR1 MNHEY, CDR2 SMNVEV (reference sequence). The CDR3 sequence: CASIPKIPGSNTEAFF. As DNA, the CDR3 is TGTGCCAGCATCCCCAAAATCCCAGGGAGTAACACTGAAGCTTTCTTT.

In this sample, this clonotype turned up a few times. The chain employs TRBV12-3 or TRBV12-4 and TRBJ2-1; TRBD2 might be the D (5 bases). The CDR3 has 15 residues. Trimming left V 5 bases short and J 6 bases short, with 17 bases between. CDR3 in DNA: TGTGCCAGCAGTACTTGGGGAGTGGAGAGCAATGAGCAGTTCTTC. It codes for CASSTWGVESNEQFF.

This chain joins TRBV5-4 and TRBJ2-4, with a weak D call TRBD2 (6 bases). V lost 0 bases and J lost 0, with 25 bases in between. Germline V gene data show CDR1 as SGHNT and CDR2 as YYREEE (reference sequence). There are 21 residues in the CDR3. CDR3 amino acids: CASSLVPSSAYVILAKNIQYF. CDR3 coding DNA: TGTGCCAGCAGCTTGGTTCCGTCTAGCGCATATGTAATCCTAGCCAAAAACATTCAGTACTTC.